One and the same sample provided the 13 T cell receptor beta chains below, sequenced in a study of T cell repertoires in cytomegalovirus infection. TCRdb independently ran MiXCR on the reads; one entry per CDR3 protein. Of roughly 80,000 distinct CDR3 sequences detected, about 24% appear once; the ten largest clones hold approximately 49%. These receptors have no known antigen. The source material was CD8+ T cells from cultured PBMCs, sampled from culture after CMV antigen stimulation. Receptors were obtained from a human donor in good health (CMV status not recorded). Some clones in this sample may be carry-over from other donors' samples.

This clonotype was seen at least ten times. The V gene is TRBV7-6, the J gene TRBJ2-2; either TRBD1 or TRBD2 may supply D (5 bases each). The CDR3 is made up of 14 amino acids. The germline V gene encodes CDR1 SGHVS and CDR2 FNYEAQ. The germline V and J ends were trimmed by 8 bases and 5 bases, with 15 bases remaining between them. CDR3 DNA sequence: TGTGCCAGCTCCCCGAGGGGCGGAACCGGGGAGCTGTTTTTT. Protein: CASSPRGGTGELFF.

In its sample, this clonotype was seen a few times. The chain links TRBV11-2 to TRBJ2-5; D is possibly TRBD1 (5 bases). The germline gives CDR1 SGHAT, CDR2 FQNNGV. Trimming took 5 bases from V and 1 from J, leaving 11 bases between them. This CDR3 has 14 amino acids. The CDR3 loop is CASSPSRGQETQYF. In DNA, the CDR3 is TGTGCCAGCAGCCCAAGTAGGGGCCAAGAGACCCAGTACTTC.

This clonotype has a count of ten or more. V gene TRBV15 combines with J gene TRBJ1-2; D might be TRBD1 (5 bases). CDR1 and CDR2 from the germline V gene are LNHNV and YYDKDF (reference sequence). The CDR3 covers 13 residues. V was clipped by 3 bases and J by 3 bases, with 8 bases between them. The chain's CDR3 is CATSSGGDYGYTF. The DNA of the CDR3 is TGTGCCACCAGCAGCGGGGGAGACTATGGCTACACCTTC.

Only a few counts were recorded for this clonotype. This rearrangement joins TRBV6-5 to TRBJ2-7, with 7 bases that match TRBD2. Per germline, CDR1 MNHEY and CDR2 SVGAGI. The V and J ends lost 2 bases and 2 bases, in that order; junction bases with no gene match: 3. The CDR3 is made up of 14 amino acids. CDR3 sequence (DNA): TGTGCCAGCAGTTACAGAAGCGGGACCTACGAGCAGTACTTC. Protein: CASSYRSGTYEQYF.

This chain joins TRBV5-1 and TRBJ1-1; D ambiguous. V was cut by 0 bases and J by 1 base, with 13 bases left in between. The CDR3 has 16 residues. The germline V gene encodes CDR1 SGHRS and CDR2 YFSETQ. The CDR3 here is CASSLEGPRSNTEAFF. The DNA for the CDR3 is TGCGCCAGCAGCTTGGAAGGTCCCCGCTCGAACACTGAAGCTTTCTTT.

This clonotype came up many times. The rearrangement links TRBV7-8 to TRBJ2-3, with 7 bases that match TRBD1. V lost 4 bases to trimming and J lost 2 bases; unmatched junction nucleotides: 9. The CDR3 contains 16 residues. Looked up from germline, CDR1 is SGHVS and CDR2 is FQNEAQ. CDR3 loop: CASSYPGQVYTDTQYF. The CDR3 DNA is TGTGCCAGCAGCTACCCTGGACAGGTTTACACAGATACGCAGTATTTT. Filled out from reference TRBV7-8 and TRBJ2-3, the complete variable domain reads GAGVSQSPRYKVAKRGQDVALRCDPISGHVSLFWYQQALGQGPEFLTYFQNEAQLDKSGLPSDRFFAERPEGSVSTLKIQRTQQEDSAVYLCASSYPGQVYTDTQYFGPGTRLTVL.

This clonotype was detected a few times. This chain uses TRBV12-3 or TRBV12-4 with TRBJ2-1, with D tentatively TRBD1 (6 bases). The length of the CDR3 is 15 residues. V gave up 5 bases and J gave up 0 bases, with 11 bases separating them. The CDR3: CASSVDRSSYNEQFF. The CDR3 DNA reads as TGTGCCAGCAGTGTGGACAGAAGCTCCTACAATGAGCAGTTCTTC.

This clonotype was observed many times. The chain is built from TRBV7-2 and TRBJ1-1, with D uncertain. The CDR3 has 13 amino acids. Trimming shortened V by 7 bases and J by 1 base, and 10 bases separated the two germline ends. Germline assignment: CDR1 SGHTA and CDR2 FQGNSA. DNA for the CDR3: TGTGCCAGCACCAGGTCGACGAACACTGAAGCTTTCTTT. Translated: CASTRSTNTEAFF.

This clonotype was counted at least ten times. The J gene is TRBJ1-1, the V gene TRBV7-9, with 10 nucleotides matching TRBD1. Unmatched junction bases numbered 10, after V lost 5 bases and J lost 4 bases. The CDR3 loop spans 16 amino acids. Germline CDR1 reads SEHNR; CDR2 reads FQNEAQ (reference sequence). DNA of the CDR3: TGTGCCAGCAGCGTCCATGACAGGGGGCTGGGCACTGAAGCTTTCTTT. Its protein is CASSVHDRGLGTEAFF.

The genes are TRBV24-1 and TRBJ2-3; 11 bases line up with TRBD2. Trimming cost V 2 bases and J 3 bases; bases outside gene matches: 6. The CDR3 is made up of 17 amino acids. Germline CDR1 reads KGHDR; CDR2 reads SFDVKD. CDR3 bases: TGTGCCACCAGTGATTCGCTAGCGGGAGGAACGACAGATACGCAGTATTTT. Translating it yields CATSDSLAGGTTDTQYF.

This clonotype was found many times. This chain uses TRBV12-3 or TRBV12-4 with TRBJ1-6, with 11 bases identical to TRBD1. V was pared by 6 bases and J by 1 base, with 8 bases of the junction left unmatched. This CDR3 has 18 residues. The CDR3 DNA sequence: TGTGCCAGCAGCCCCGGACAGGGGGCGATATCCTATAATTCACCCCTCCACTTT. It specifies CASSPGQGAISYNSPLHF.

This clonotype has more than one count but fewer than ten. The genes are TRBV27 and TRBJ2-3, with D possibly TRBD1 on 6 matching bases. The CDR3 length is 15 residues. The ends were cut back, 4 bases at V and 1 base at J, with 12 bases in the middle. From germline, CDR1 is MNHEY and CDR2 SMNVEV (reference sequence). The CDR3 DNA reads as TGTGCCAGCAGTTCCCTGGACAGCCGCACAGATACGCAGTATTTT. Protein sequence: CASSSLDSRTDTQYF.

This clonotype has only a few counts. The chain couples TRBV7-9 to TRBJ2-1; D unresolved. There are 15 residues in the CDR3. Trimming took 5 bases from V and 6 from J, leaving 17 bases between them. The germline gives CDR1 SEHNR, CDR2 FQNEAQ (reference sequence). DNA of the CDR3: TGTGCCAGCAGCGACCCTAGTGCCGGAAGCAATGAGCAGTTCTTC. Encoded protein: CASSDPSAGSNEQFF.